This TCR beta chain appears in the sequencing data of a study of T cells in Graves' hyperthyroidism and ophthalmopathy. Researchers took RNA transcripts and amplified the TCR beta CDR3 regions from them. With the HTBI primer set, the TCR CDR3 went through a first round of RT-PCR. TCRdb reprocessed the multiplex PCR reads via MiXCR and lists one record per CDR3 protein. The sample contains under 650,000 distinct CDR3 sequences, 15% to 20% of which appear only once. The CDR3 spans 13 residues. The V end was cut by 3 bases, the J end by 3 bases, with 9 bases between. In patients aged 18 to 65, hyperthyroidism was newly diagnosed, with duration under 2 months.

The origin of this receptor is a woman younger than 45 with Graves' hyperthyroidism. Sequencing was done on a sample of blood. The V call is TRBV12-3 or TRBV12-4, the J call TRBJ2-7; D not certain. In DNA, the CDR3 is TGTGCCAGCAGTTTTGCTCAGAACTACGAGCAGTACTTC. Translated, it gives CASSFAQNYEQYF.